Shown below are 29 T cell receptor beta chains from a single sample sequenced in a study of early T cells in non-severe SARS-CoV-2 infection (dated by TCRdb to about 2021). Library prep was done by 5' RACE. The listed sequencing device is NextSeq 500. The public reads were reanalyzed by TCRdb: fastp trimming at Q25, MiXCR alignment, in-frame beta chains only. All rows with the same CDR3 protein become a single entry with the most common DNA and genes. This sample gives 55,000 to 70,000 distinct CDR3 sequences in total; over 5% of them show up just once. 6.5% to 8.5% of the sample belongs to the ten largest clones. Sequencing was performed on whole blood. Receptors were obtained from an adult who was a healthcare worker with PCR-confirmed SARS-CoV-2 infection or an uninfected control (not recorded which).

This clonotype was seen repeatedly, ten times or more. The genes are TRBV5-4 and TRBJ1-1; 7 bases fit TRBD1. The V segment lost 4 bases and the J segment 4 bases; nucleotides outside the gene matches: 7. The CDR3 contains 14 residues. Germline loops: CDR1 SGHNT, CDR2 YYREEE (reference sequence). CDR3 DNA sequence: TGTGCCAGCAGCCGGAAACAGGGGTCCACTGAAGCTTTCTTT. Amino acid sequence: CASSRKQGSTEAFF. Full variable domain (outside the CDR3, taken from reference TRBV5-4 and TRBJ1-1): ETGVTQSPTHLIKTRGQQVTLRCSSQSGHNTVSWYQQALGQGPQFIFQYYREEENGRGNFPPRFSGLQFPNYSSELNVNALELDDSALYLCASSRKQGSTEAFFGQGTRLTVV.

A few counts support this clonotype. The chain carries TRBV6-2 or TRBV6-3 and TRBJ2-3; D is unclear. Trimming took 6 bases from V and 4 from J, leaving 8 bases between them. The CDR3 has 12 residues. Germline-derived CDR1 and CDR2 are MNHEY and SVGEGT. DNA of the CDR3: TGTGCCAGCAGCTTCCACCCAGATACGCAGTATTTT. Translated, it gives CASSFHPDTQYF.

The CDR3 loop is CASRSQGTSSPLHF. CDR3 in DNA: TGTGCCAGCAGGTCACAGGGCACGTCCTCACCCCTCCACTTT. The rearrangement joins TRBV7-9 to TRBJ1-6; possible D gene TRBD1, 6 bases. Trimming stripped 6 bases from V and 10 bases from J, with 16 bases between. CDR3 length: 14 residues. Germline CDR1 SEHNR, CDR2 FQNEAQ (reference sequence). The variable domain in full, with the rest retrieved from reference TRBV7-9 and TRBJ1-6, is DTGVSQNPRHKITKRGQNVTFRCDPISEHNRLYWYRQTLGQGPEFLTYFQNEAQLEKSRLLSDRFSAERPKGSFSTLEIQRTEQGDSAMYLCASRSQGTSSPLHFGNGTRLTVT.

This clonotype was recorded at least ten times. The chain employs TRBV7-2 and TRBJ2-7, with 8 bases matching TRBD1. The CDR3 runs to 19 residues. J lost 3 bases, V lost 5 bases, and 21 bases had no gene match. Germline V gene sequence: CDR1 SGHTA, CDR2 FQGNSA. The CDR3 spells CASSIVPDRGQKFLYEQYF. CDR3 nucleotides: TGTGCCAGCAGCATCGTACCCGACAGGGGCCAAAAATTCCTCTACGAGCAGTACTTC.

V gene TRBV19 combines with J gene TRBJ2-5, with 8 nucleotides matching TRBD1. Trimming removed 5 bases from V and 5 bases from J; junction bases left unmatched: 16. The CDR3 is 17 amino acids. CDR1 is LNHDA, CDR2 SQIVND, per germline (reference sequence). The CDR3 sequence: CASSYNRSRDRRETQYF. DNA of the CDR3: TGTGCCAGTAGTTACAACCGAAGCCGGGACAGGAGGGAGACCCAGTACTTC.

This sequence joins TRBV5-1 and TRBJ2-7; maybe TRBD1 (6 bases). With 4 bases removed from V and 7 bases from J, the gap between germline ends came to 18 bases. The CDR3 has 14 amino acids. Germline CDR1 SGHRS, CDR2 YFSETQ. The CDR3 coding sequence is TGCGCCAGCAGCGGGATACAGGGTTCCGGAGAGCAGTACTTC. Translating it yields CASSGIQGSGEQYF.

This clonotype was seen many times. The V call is TRBV12-3 or TRBV12-4, the J call TRBJ1-5; D unresolved. The ends were cut back, 3 bases at V and 0 bases at J, with 12 bases in the middle. The CDR3 covers 16 residues. The CDR3: CASSLAPVHSNQPQHF. The CDR3 DNA reads as TGTGCCAGCAGTTTGGCGCCAGTCCATAGCAATCAGCCCCAGCATTTT.

This clonotype was detected only a few times. The rearrangement links TRBV6-5 to TRBJ1-4; 7 bases map to TRBD1. J was trimmed by 6 bases and V by 4 bases; bases with no gene match: 8. Germline loops: CDR1 MNHEY, CDR2 SVGAGI. The CDR3 spans 15 residues. The CDR3: CASSLGQPRDEKLFF. As DNA, the CDR3 is TGTGCCAGCAGTTTGGGACAGCCACGGGATGAAAAACTGTTTTTT.

This clonotype was detected ten times or more. The chain combines TRBV6-5 with TRBJ2-7, with TRBD1 identical over 8 bases. Germline V CDR1 and CDR2: MNHEY, SVGAGI. This CDR3 has 16 residues. Trimming at V came to 1 base and at J to 3 bases, leaving 8 bases not matched to a gene. The CDR3 sequence: CASSYWPGTGDYEQYF. The CDR3 bases are TGTGCCAGCAGTTACTGGCCCGGGACAGGAGACTACGAGCAGTACTTC.

This clonotype was observed many times. The chain combines TRBV7-2 with TRBJ1-3, with D unresolved. The CDR3 spans 14 residues. CDR1 is SGHTA, CDR2 FQGNSA, per germline. V shed 2 bases and J shed 2 bases, with 7 bases lying between them. The CDR3 region is CASSLWQAGNTIYF. In nucleotides, the CDR3 is TGTGCCAGCAGCTTATGGCAAGCTGGAAACACCATATATTTT.

This clonotype was recorded many times. A junction end diverges from the germline sequence, so it may reflect a read error. This chain links TRBV20-1 with TRBJ1-6; D may be TRBD1 (6 bases). In germline, CDR1 is DFQATT, CDR2 SNEGSKA (reference sequence). The CDR3 extends over 15 amino acids. CDR3 in amino acids: CSARDSQGYSSPLHF. The CDR3 nucleotides read TGCAGTGCTAGAGATTCGCAGGGGTATAGTTCACCCCTCCACTTT.

This clonotype showed up just a few times. This chain joins TRBV9 and TRBJ1-2; a weak D match, TRBD1 (6 bases). Trimming took 1 base from V and 7 from J, leaving 20 bases between them. CDR1 SGDLS and CDR2 YYNGEE come from the germline V gene. There are 16 residues in the CDR3. In DNA, the CDR3 is TGTGCCAGCAGCGTACACTCACAGGGCACAGTGAGTGGCTACACCTTC. Protein sequence: CASSVHSQGTVSGYTF.

This clonotype was observed at least ten times. For the CDR3, the DNA is TGTGCCAGCAGTTTAGCCGGGACGGAAGAAGCTTTCTTT. Translated, it gives CASSLAGTEEAFF. This chain links TRBV12-3 or TRBV12-4 with TRBJ1-1; tentative D call: TRBD1 (5 bases). This CDR3 is 13 amino acids long. V was shortened by 0 bases and J by 8 bases, with 10 bases between the two germline ends.

This clonotype was observed many times. The chain links TRBV5-1 to TRBJ2-2; D possibly uses TRBD1 or TRBD2 (5 bases each). The CDR3 has 14 residues. Per the germline V gene, CDR1 is SGHRS and CDR2 is YFSETQ. V lost 4 bases and J lost 1, with 8 bases in between. CDR3: CASSERGNTGELFF. CDR3 DNA sequence: TGCGCCAGCAGCGAGAGGGGGAACACCGGGGAGCTGTTTTTT. Full variable domain (outside the CDR3, taken from reference TRBV5-1 and TRBJ2-2): KAGVTQTPRYLIKTRGQQVTLSCSPISGHRSVSWYQQTPGQGLQFLFEYFSETQRNKGNFPGRFSGRQFSNSRSEMNVSTLELGDSALYLCASSERGNTGELFFGEGSRLTVL.

This clonotype has at least ten counts. This chain joins TRBV6-6 and TRBJ2-5; D could derive from TRBD1 or TRBD2 (5 bases each). V was cut by 8 bases and J by 2 bases, with 15 bases left in between. The CDR3 length is 14 residues. Per the germline V gene, CDR1 is MNHNY and CDR2 is SVGAGI (reference sequence). The CDR3 sequence is CASRTGTPQETQYF. The CDR3 DNA is TGTGCCAGCCGAACCGGGACGCCTCAAGAGACCCAGTACTTC.

This clonotype was seen many times. Here the CDR3 DNA reads TGTGCCAGCAGCCCTGGGACAGGGTTGTCCTACGAGCAGTACTTC. This sequence encodes CASSPGTGLSYEQYF. The rearrangement joins TRBV7-9 to TRBJ2-7; 9 bases map to TRBD1. This CDR3 has 15 amino acids. Germline V gives CDR1 SEHNR, CDR2 FQNEAQ (reference sequence). Trimming cost V 5 bases and J 1 base; bases outside gene matches: 6.

This clonotype was picked up one time. This chain links TRBV19 with TRBJ2-7; D is uncertain. The CDR3 has 14 residues. The germline CDR1 and CDR2 sequences are LNHDA and SQIVND (reference sequence). V lost 7 bases to trimming and J lost 2 bases, with 15 bases between them. The CDR3 DNA reads TGTGCCAGTACCGCCGGTGAGTTCCCCTACGAGCAGTACTTC. Amino acids: CASTAGEFPYEQYF.

The chain has TRBV29-1 and TRBJ2-3; 13 nucleotides align to TRBD2. The CDR3 loop spans 16 amino acids. The ends lost 6 bases at V and 6 bases at J; junction bases unmatched: 12. Germline-derived CDR1 and CDR2 are SQVTM and ANQGSEA. CDR3: CSVHLRGLAGPDTQYF. In DNA form, the CDR3 reads TGCAGCGTCCACCTTAGGGGACTAGCGGGACCTGATACGCAGTATTTT.

At least ten counts were recorded for this clonotype. This sequence joins TRBV7-2 and TRBJ2-3; perhaps TRBD1 as D (6 bases). This CDR3 has 15 amino acids. The V gene lost 5 bases and the J gene lost 2 bases, with 14 bases spanning the gap. Per germline, CDR1 SGHTA and CDR2 FQGNSA. Here the CDR3 reads CASSLSTGYTDTQYF. The CDR3 nucleotides are TGTGCCAGCAGCCTCTCAACAGGGTACACAGATACGCAGTATTTT.

This clonotype was observed many times. The chain is built from TRBV7-3 and TRBJ2-7; a possible D gene is TRBD1 (5 bases). Germline values: CDR1 SGHTA, CDR2 FQGTGA. The V end was cut by 3 bases, the J end by 2 bases, with 11 bases between. The CDR3 runs 14 residues. As DNA, the CDR3 is TGTGCCAGCAGCTTTGGACACTCCCCCTACGAGCAGTACTTC. This codes for CASSFGHSPYEQYF.

This clonotype was seen repeatedly, ten times or more. The chain links TRBV2 to TRBJ1-5; D unresolved. The germline V gene encodes CDR1 SNHLY and CDR2 FYNNEI. Trimming removed 6 bases from V and 6 bases from J, with 12 bases in between. This CDR3 has 13 residues. The DNA for the CDR3 is TGTGCCAGCAGGGAGACGAACGCTCAGCCCCAGCATTTT. This codes for CASRETNAQPQHF.

The CDR3 nucleotides read TGTGCCATGAAGGAGAAGGACGTTTCCTACGAGCAGTACTTC. This sequence encodes CAMKEKDVSYEQYF. The chain links TRBV10-3 to TRBJ2-7; no clear D. This CDR3 is built from 14 residues. Germline V gene sequence: CDR1 ENHRY, CDR2 SYGVKD. V lost 9 bases, J lost 1 base, and 16 bases lay in between.

This clonotype was seen only a few times. This chain connects TRBV3-1 to TRBJ2-7; D is unclear. The CDR3 covers 12 residues. The V end lost 4 bases, the J end lost 6 bases, and 10 bases lay between the germline ends. The germline gives CDR1 LGHDT, CDR2 YNNKEL (reference sequence). The CDR3 sequence: CASSLLMGEQYF. DNA of the CDR3: TGTGCCAGCAGCCTTCTTATGGGCGAGCAGTACTTC.

V usage is TRBV12-3 or TRBV12-4 and J usage is TRBJ1-1; D may be TRBD1 (6 bases). V was cut by 1 base and J by 3 bases, with 21 bases left in between. The CDR3 runs 18 residues. CDR3 sequence: CASSLGFGGRRRDTEAFF. As DNA, the CDR3 is TGTGCCAGCAGTTTAGGCTTCGGGGGCCGAAGAAGGGACACTGAAGCTTTCTTT.

Ten or more counts support this clonotype. The gene calls are TRBV19 and TRBJ2-2; D remains ambiguous. There are 12 residues in the CDR3. Germline assignment: CDR1 LNHDA and CDR2 SQIVND (reference sequence). V was cut by 5 bases and J by 10 bases, with 11 bases left in between. CDR3 nucleotides: TGTGCCAGTAGTCTTCTTTCTCAGGAGCTGTTTTTT. This sequence encodes CASSLLSQELFF.

This chain uses TRBV10-3 with TRBJ2-7; TRBD1 is a possible D gene (6 bases). With 3 bases removed from V and 0 bases from J, the gap between germline ends came to 30 bases. The CDR3 has 21 residues. Germline CDR1 reads ENHRY; CDR2 reads SYGVKD. The CDR3 nucleotides are TGTGCCATCAGTGAAATCGGTGGCTGGAAGGGGGACCATAGCGACTCCTACGAGCAGTACTTC. Protein sequence: CAISEIGGWKGDHSDSYEQYF.

V is TRBV6-5 and J is TRBJ2-7; D is unresolved. Per germline, CDR1 MNHEY and CDR2 SVGAGI. Trimming removed 6 bases from V and 4 bases from J, with 13 bases in between. The CDR3 totals 13 residues. CDR3 nucleotides: TGTGCCAGCAGCGGAGCGCCACTATACGAGCAGTACTTC. It translates to CASSGAPLYEQYF.

This clonotype was recorded at least ten times. The rearrangement joins TRBV6-1 to TRBJ2-1, with 7 bases aligning to TRBD2. With V trimmed by 6 bases and J by 4 bases, 3 bases remained unmatched. Germline V gene sequence: CDR1 MNHNS, CDR2 SASEGT. This CDR3 has 13 amino acids. CDR3 sequence (DNA): TGTGCCAGCAGGCTAGCGGTTTACAATGAGCAGTTCTTC. Its protein is CASRLAVYNEQFF.

This clonotype occurred many times. The V and J genes are TRBV6-1 and TRBJ2-3, with 8 bases matching TRBD1. With V trimmed by 4 bases and J by 6 bases, 3 bases remained unmatched. This CDR3 is 13 amino acids long. CDR1 MNHNS and CDR2 SASEGT come from the germline V gene. The CDR3 region is CASSADRGDTQYF. The CDR3, as DNA: TGTGCCAGCAGTGCTGACAGGGGCGATACGCAGTATTTT.